Reported below is one TCR beta chain. The V gene's germline CDR1 is SGHRS and CDR2 YFSETQ. CDR3 length: 14 residues. V lost 0 bases and J lost 2, with 7 bases in between. The entry originates in a study of blood T cell repertoires in COVID-19. Participants were aged about 18 to 90 years, lived in 20 to 30 US areas, and enrolled virtually. Clinical history as reported by participants underpinned cohort assignment. Generated by immunoSEQ multiplex PCR, the TCRdb table keeps only in-frame clones and is missing some. The sample shows 130,000 or so clones, over 80% of them seen only once. Sequenced material: PBMCs or T cells enriched from blood (not recorded which). The V call is TRBV5-1, the J call TRBJ2-3; D possibly corresponds to TRBD1 (6 bases). The TCR was taken from a man younger than 40 who had recovered from COVID-19. CDR3 coding DNA: TGCGCCAGCAGCTTGGGGGACAACACAGATACGCAGTATTTT. This sequence encodes CASSLGDNTDTQYF.